This T cell receptor (beta chain) was identified in a study of shared clonotypes between healthy human individuals. Whole-study context: Donors were a couple of women and a few men aged 18 to 49.

For every subset, genomic DNA was evenly distributed across several immunoSEQ plates. Profiling relied on immunoSEQ multiplex PCR, and the TCRdb table lists in-frame clones only, not all of them. The data hold about 380,000 clones, with 90% to 98% observed a single time. Germline-derived CDR1 and CDR2 are SEHNR and FQNEAQ (reference sequence). There are 15 residues in the CDR3. V lost 3 bases, J lost 0 bases, and 12 bases lay in between. Sequenced input: memory CD8+ T cells sorted from blood. Subset described: CD45RO+ cells pooled with CCR7-negative TemRA cells. The chain uses TRBV7-9 and TRBJ2-7; D is unclear. The TCR sequence derives from a man aged 25 to 40 in good health. The CDR3 bases are TGTGCCAGCAGCTTGGGCGCCGAGAGCTCCTACGAGCAGTACTTC. It translates to CASSLGAESSYEQYF.